In this sample, the clone carrying this T cell receptor (beta chain) turned up a few times. The data stem from a study of CD8+ T cells in alopecia areata. After isolation, RNA underwent reverse transcription to generate cDNA as the sequencing template. TCRdb's table, derived via immunoSEQ multiplex PCR, lists solely in-frame clones and lacks some. The table includes about 130,000 clones, roughly 62% detected once. Germline lookup yields CDR1 SGHTA and CDR2 FQGNSA. Trimming shortened V by 6 bases and J by 4 bases, and 12 bases separated the two germline ends. The CDR3 runs to 13 residues. PBMCs yielded sorted CD4+ and CD8+ T cells.

Source: CD4+ T cells sorted from blood, taken at week 0. The receptor's source is a human donor with alopecia areata. The chain has TRBV7-2 and TRBJ2-5, with D perhaps TRBD2 (5 bases). In DNA form, the CDR3 reads TGTGCCAGCAGGAGAGGGAGCGGAGAGACCCAGTACTTC. It yields the protein CASRRGSGETQYF.